This TCR beta chain stems from a study of cytomegalovirus exposure and HLA in healthy donors. Concerning this clone: The antigen remains unidentified.

Study outcomes and limitations: It was shown in a later analysis that HLA-associated TCR beta chains were more clonally expanded than other, equally common chains. The authors reported that TCR beta sequences could predict HLA-A and HLA-B alleles. These predictions were accurate for most subjects in the first cohort.

Use of 60 Vbeta and 13 Jbeta primers characterized the PCR. Assay: immunoSEQ multiplex PCR; the TCRdb copy retains only in-frame clones and omits some. The sample holds approximately 160,000 clones; approximately 80% are singletons and the top ten take about 2.6%. Germline loops: CDR1 MNHEY, CDR2 SVGAGI. CDR3 length equals 15 residues. The trim removed 6 bases at V and 4 bases at J, leaving 9 bases unmatched. Sequencing was carried out using PBMCs. The J gene is TRBJ2-3, the V gene TRBV6-5; 8 bases fit TRBD1. This receptor was taken from a middle-aged woman in good health and CMV-seropositive. CDR3 amino acids: CASRIQGARADTQYF. CDR3 in DNA: TGTGCCAGCAGGATTCAGGGGGCGCGCGCAGATACGCAGTATTTT.